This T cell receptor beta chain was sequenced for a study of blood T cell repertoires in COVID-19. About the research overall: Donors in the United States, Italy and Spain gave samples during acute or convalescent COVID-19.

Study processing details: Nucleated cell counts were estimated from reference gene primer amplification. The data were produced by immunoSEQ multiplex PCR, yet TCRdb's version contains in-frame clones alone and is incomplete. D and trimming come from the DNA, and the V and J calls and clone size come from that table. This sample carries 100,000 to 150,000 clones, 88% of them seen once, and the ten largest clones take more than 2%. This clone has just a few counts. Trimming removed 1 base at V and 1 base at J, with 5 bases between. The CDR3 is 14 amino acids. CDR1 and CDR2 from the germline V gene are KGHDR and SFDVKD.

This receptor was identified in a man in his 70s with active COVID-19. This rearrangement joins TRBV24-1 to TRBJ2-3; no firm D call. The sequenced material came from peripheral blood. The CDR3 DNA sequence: TGTGCCACCAGTGATTTTCGGGGCACAGATACGCAGTATTTT. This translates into CATSDFRGTDTQYF.